This section outlines one TCR beta chain sequence together with its context. This entry comes from a study of shared clonotypes between healthy human individuals. Trimming removed 5 bases from V and 4 bases from J, with 12 bases in between. Germline CDR1 and CDR2: SEHNR and FQNEAQ (reference sequence). The CDR3 consists of 14 residues. Assay: immunoSEQ multiplex PCR; the TCRdb copy retains only in-frame clones and omits some. The sample comprises 2 million to 3 million clones, 90% to 95% of which are singletons, and roughly 0.15% rests with the top ten. This chain links TRBV7-9 with TRBJ1-5; D might be TRBD1 (6 bases). The TCR comes from a man aged 18 to 30 in good health. Material: naive CD4+ T cells sorted from blood. The subset was: CD45RA+ positively selected. The CDR3 region is CASSRSTGNQPQHF. The CDR3 coding sequence is TGTGCCAGCAGCCGAAGCACAGGGAATCAGCCCCAGCATTTT.